This TCR beta chain derives from a study of T cell responses to AZD1222 COVID-19 vaccine. Study-level results: Along spike, vaccine-associated CD4 TCRs were found throughout, with dominance at 160-218 and 743-854. Repertoires were obtained only post-peak T cell response. The donors showed a predominance of white British ancestry and of females, with possible underestimation of clonal diversity.

TCRdb keeps only in-frame clones here, not all; method: immunoSEQ multiplex PCR. Of roughly 150,000 clones listed, about 91% were seen once; the top ten hold around 3.8%. This CDR3 has 13 residues. Trimming removed 6 bases from V and 7 bases from J; junction bases left unmatched: 4. This clone showed up just once. The target antigen is unknown. The material was peripheral blood, obtained 28 days after the second AZD1222 dose. The chain has TRBV12-3 or TRBV12-4 and TRBJ1-5; 9 nucleotides agree with TRBD1. The origin of this receptor is an adult who received the AZD1222 COVID-19 vaccine. The chain's CDR3 is CASSRTGDQPQHF. The CDR3 DNA reads as TGTGCCAGCAGCCGGACAGGGGACCAGCCCCAGCATTTT.